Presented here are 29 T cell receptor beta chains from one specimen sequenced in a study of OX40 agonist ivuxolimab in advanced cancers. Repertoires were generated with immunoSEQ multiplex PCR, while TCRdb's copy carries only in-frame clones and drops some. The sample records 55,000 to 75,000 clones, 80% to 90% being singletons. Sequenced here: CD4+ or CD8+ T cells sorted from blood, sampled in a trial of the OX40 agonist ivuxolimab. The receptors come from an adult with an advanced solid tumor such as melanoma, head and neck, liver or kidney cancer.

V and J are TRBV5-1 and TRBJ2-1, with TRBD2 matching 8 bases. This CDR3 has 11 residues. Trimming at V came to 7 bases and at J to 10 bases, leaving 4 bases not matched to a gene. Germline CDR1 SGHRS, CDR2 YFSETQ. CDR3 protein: CASSGTREQFF. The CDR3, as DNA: TGCGCCAGCTCCGGGACTAGGGAGCAGTTCTTC. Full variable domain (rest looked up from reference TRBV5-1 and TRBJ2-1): KAGVTQTPRYLIKTRGQQVTLSCSPISGHRSVSWYQQTPGQGLQFLFEYFSETQRNKGNFPGRFSGRQFSNSRSEMNVSTLELGDSALYLCASSGTREQFFGPGTRLTVL.

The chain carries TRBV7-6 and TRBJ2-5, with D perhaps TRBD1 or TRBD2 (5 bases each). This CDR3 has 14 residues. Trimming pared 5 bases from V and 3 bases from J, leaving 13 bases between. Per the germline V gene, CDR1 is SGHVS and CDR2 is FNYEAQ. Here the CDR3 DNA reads TGTGCCAGCAGCAGAACCGGGACGGAAGAGACCCAGTACTTC. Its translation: CASSRTGTEETQYF.

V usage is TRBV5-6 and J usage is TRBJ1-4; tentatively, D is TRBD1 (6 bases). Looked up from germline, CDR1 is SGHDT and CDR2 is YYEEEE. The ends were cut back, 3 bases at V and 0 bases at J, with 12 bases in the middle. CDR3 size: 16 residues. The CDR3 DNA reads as TGTGCCAGCAGCTACCAATCAGGGGCAACTAATGAAAAACTGTTTTTT. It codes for CASSYQSGATNEKLFF.

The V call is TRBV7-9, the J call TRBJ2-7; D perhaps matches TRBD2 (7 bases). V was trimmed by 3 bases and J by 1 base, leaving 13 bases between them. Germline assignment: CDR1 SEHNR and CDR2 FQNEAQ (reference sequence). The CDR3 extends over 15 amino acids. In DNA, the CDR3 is TGTGCCAGCAGCTTCGGGGGGCCGTTTTCCTACGAGCAGTACTTC. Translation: CASSFGGPFSYEQYF.

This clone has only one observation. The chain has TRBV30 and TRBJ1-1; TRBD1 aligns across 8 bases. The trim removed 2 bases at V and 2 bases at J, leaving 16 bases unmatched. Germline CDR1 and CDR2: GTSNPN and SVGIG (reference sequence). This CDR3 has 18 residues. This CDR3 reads CAWSPNVYRDRTNTEAFF. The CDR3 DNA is TGTGCCTGGAGTCCGAACGTTTACCGGGACAGGACTAACACTGAAGCTTTCTTT.

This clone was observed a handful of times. The CDR3 sequence: CASSLNSQGDGAFF. CDR3 DNA: TGTGCCAGCAGCTTAAATAGCCAGGGGGATGGGGCTTTCTTT. This rearrangement joins TRBV5-4 to TRBJ1-1, with TRBD1 matching 7 bases. Germline V lookup: CDR1 SGHNT, CDR2 YYREEE (reference sequence). CDR3 size: 14 residues. V shed 2 bases and J 11 bases; nucleotides not matched to a gene: 12.

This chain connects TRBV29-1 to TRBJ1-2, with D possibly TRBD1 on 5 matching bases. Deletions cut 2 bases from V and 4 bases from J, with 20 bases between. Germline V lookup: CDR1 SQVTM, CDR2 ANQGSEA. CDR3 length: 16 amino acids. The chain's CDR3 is CSVEQVPGTEIYGYTF. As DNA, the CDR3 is TGCAGCGTTGAACAAGTTCCCGGGACGGAAATCTATGGCTACACCTTC.

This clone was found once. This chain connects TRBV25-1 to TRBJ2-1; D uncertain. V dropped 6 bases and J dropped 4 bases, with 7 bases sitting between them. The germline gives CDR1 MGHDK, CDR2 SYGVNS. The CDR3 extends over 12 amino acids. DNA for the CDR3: TGTGCCAGCAGCTACAGTTACAATGAGCAGTTCTTC. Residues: CASSYSYNEQFF.

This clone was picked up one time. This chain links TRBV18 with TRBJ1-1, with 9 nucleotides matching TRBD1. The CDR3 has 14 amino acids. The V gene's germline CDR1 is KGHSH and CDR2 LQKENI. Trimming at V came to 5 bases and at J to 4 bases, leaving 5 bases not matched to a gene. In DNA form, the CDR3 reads TGTGCCAGCTCAGATCAGACAGGGGGCACTGAAGCTTTCTTT. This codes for CASSDQTGGTEAFF.

This CDR3 is CASSRYTGVWETQYF. The CDR3 DNA is TGCGCCAGCAGCCGGTATACAGGGGTGTGGGAGACCCAGTACTTC. This chain joins TRBV4-1 and TRBJ2-5, with 7 bases fitting TRBD1. The germline V gene has CDR1 MGHRA and CDR2 YSYEKL. There are 15 residues in the CDR3. Trimming cost V 4 bases and J 5 bases; bases outside gene matches: 10.

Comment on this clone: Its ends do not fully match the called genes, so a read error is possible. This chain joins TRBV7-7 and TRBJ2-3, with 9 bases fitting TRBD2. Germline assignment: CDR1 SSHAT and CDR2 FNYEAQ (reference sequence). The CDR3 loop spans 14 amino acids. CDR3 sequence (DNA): TGTGCTAGCAGATGGACTAGCGGCACAGATACGCAGTATTTT. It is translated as CASRWTSGTDTQYF. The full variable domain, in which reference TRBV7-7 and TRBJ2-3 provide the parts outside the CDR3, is GAGVSQSPRYKVTKRGQDVTLRCDPISSHATLYWYQQALGQGPEFLTYFNYEAQPDKSGLPSDRFSAERPEGSISTLTIQRTEQRDSAMYRCASRWTSGTDTQYFGPGTRLTVL.

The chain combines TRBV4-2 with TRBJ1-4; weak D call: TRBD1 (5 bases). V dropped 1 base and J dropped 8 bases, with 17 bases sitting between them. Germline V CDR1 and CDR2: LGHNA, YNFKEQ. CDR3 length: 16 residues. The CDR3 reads CASSQADMGEMEKLFF. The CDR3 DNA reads TGTGCCAGCAGCCAAGCTGATATGGGGGAGATGGAAAAACTGTTTTTT.

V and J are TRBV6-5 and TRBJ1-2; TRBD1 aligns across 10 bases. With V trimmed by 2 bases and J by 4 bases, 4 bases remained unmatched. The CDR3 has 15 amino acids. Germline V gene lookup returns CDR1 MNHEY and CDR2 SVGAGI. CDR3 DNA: TGTGCCAGCAGTTACGCGGGACAGGGGACCTATGGCTACACCTTC. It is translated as CASSYAGQGTYGYTF.

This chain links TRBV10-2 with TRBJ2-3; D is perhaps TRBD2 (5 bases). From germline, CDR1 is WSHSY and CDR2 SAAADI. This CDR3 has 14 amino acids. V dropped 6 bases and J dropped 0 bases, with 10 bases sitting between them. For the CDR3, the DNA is TGCGCCAGCAGACAAGGCGGGAGCACAGATACGCAGTATTTT. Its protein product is CASRQGGSTDTQYF.

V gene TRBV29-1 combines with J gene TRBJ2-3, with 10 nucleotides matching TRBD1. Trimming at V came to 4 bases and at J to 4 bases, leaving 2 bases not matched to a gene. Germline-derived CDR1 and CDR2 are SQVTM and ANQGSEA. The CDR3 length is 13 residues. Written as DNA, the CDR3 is TGCAGCGTTGGGACAGGGGGAGCAGATACGCAGTATTTT. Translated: CSVGTGGADTQYF.

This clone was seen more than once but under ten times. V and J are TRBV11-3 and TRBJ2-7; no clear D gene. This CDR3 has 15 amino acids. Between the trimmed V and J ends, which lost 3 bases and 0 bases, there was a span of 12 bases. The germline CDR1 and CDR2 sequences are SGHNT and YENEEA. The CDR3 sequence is CASSFSVGSSYEQYF. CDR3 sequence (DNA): TGTGCCAGCAGCTTCAGCGTGGGAAGCTCCTACGAGCAGTACTTC.

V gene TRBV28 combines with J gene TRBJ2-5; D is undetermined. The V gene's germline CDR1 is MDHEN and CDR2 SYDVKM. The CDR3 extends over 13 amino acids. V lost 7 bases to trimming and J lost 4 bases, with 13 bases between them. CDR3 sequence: CASTRGRSETQYF. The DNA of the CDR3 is TGTGCCAGCACCCGTGGGCGATCAGAGACCCAGTACTTC.

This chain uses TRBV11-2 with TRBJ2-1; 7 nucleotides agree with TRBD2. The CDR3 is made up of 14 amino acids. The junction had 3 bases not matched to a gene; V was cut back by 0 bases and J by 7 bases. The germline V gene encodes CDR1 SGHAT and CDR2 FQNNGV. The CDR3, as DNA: TGTGCCAGCAGCTTAGAACTAGCGTTGAATGAGCAGTTCTTC. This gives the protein CASSLELALNEQFF. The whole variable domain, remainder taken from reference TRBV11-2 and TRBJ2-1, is EAGVAQSPRYKIIEKRQSVAFWCNPISGHATLYWYQQILGQGPKLLIQFQNNGVVDDSQLPKDRFSAERLKGVDSTLKIQPAKLEDSAVYLCASSLELALNEQFFGPGTRLTVL.

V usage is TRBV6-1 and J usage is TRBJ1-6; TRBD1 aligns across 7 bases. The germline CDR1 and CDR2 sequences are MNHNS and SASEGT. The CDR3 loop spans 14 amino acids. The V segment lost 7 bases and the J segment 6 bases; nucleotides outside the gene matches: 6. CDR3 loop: CASTAGTVNSPLHF. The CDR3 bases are TGTGCCAGCACTGCCGGGACAGTTAATTCACCCCTCCACTTT.

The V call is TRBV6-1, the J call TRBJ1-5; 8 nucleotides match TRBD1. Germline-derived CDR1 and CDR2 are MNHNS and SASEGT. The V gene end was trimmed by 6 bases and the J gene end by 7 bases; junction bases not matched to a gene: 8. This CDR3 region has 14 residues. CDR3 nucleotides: TGTGCCAGCAGCGGGGGGGCAGGGGGCCAGCCCCAGCATTTT. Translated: CASSGGAGGQPQHF.

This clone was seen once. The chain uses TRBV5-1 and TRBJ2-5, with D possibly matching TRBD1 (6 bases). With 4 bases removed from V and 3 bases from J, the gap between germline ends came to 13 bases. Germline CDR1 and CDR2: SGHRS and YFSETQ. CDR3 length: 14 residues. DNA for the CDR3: TGCGCCAGCAGCCAGGGGACGCCCGAAGAGACCCAGTACTTC. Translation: CASSQGTPEETQYF.

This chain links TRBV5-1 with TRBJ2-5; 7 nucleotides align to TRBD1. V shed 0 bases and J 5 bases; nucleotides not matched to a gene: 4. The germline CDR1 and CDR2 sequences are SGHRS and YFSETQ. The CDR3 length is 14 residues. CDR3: CASSLGAQGETQYF. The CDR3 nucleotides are TGCGCCAGCAGCTTGGGGGCACAGGGGGAGACCCAGTACTTC.

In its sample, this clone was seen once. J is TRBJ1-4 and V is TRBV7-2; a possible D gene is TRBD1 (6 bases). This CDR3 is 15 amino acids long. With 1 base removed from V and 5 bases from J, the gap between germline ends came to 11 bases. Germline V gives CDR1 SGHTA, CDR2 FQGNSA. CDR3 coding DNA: TGTGCCAGCAGCTTAGGGGGACACTCAAATGAAAAACTGTTTTTT. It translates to CASSLGGHSNEKLFF.

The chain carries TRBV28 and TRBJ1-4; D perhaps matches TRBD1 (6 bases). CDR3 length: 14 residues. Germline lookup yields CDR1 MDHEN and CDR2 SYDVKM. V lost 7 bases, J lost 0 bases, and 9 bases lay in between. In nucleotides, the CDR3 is TGTGCCAGCAAAGGACAGACAACTAATGAAAAACTGTTTTTT. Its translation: CASKGQTTNEKLFF.

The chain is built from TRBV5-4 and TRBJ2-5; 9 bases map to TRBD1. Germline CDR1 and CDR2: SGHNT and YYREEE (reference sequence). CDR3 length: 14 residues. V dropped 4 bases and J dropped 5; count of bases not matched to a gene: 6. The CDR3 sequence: CASSGNRGRETQYF. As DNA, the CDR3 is TGTGCCAGCAGCGGGAACAGGGGGCGGGAGACCCAGTACTTC.

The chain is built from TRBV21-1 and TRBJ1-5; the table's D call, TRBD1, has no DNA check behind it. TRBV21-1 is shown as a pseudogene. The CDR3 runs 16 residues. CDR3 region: CASPGGGQGSNQPQHF. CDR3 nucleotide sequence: TGTGCCAGCCCTGGGGGGGGACAGGGAAGCAATCAGCCCCAGCATTTT.

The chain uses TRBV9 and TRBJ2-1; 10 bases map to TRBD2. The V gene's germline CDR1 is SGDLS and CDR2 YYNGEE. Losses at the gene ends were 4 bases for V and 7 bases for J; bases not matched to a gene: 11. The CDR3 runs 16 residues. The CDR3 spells CASSTRQRGGANEQFF. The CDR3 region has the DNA TGTGCCAGCAGCACCCGCCAGCGGGGGGGCGCTAATGAGCAGTTCTTC.

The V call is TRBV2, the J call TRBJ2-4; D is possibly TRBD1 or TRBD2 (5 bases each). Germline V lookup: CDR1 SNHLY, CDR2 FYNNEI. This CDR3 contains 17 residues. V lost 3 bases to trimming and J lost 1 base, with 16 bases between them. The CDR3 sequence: CASSDIVGVFAKNIQYF. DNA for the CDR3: TGTGCCAGCAGTGATATAGTGGGGGTTTTTGCCAAAAACATTCAGTACTTC. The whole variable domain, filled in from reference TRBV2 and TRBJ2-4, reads EPEVTQTPSHQVTQMGQEVILRCVPISNHLYFYWYRQILGQKVEFLVSFYNNEISEKSEIFDDQFSVERPDGSNFTLKIRSTKLEDSAMYFCASSDIVGVFAKNIQYFGAGTRLSVL.

CDR3 in amino acids: CASSPTPNSPLHF. CDR3 bases: TGTGCCAGCAGCCCTACCCCCAATTCACCCCTCCACTTT. V usage is TRBV13 and J usage is TRBJ1-6; no clear D gene. V was pared by 5 bases and J by 7 bases, with 9 bases between. The CDR3 covers 13 residues. Germline assignment: CDR1 PRHDT and CDR2 FYEKMQ (reference sequence).